At least ten counts were recorded for the clone carrying this TCR beta chain. The CDR3 sequence is 15 residues long. V was clipped by 2 bases and J by 4 bases, with 14 bases between them. CDR1 is SGHTA and CDR2 is FQGTGA in the germline V gene. One entry per CDR3 protein results from TCRdb running MiXCR on the RT-PCR reads. The sample yields about 680,000 distinct CDR3 sequences, more than 13% seen once. The rearrangement joins TRBV7-3 to TRBJ1-2; a possible D gene is TRBD1 (6 bases). The TCR sequence derives from a female donor in good health, serving as a healthy control. Sequencing input: memory CD4+ T cells from blood. CDR3 in DNA: TGTGCCAGCAGCTTAGGGGTAGGGGGGTTCTATGGCTACACCTTC. This translates into CASSLGVGGFYGYTF.